Below are 12 T cell receptor beta chains sequenced from a single sample in a study of blood T cell repertoires in COVID-19. TCRdb's copy holds only in-frame clones and misses some; the assay was immunoSEQ multiplex PCR. The sample includes over 120,000 clones, about three quarters of them seen just once. Sample: peripheral blood. The receptors come from a woman between 45 and 60 years old with active or convalescent COVID-19.

The V gene is TRBV6-1, the J gene TRBJ1-1, with TRBD1 matching 9 bases. Germline CDR1 is MNHNS and CDR2 is SASEGT. V lost 0 bases, J lost 3 bases, and 2 bases stayed unmatched. The CDR3 is 15 amino acids. The CDR3 DNA follows: TGTGCCAGCAGTGAAGCCGACAGGGGGTACACTGAAGCTTTCTTT. Its translation is CASSEADRGYTEAFF.

J is TRBJ2-4 and V is TRBV11-3; 7 bases match TRBD2. The junction had 6 bases not matched to a gene; V was cut back by 3 bases and J by 10 bases. This CDR3 region has 13 residues. Germline V gives CDR1 SGHNT, CDR2 YENEEA. CDR3 sequence: CASSFSNGGIQYF. CDR3 nucleotide sequence: TGTGCCAGCAGCTTTTCCAACGGGGGGATTCAGTACTTC. The full variable domain, with the rest looked up from reference TRBV11-3 and TRBJ2-4, is EAGVVQSPRYKIIEKKQPVAFWCNPISGHNTLYWYLQNLGQGPELLIRYENEEAVDDSQLPKDRFSAERLKGVDSTLKIQPAELGDSAVYLCASSFSNGGIQYFGAGTRLSVL.

This chain connects TRBV6-5 to TRBJ2-7; TRBD1 might be the D (6 bases). V lost 7 bases and J lost 6, with 22 bases in between. The germline gives CDR1 MNHEY, CDR2 SVGAGI. The CDR3 is 15 residues long. In DNA, the CDR3 is TGTGCCAGCAAGCGAGGATACAGGGTGAAGGGCGAGCAGTACTTC. Amino acid sequence: CASKRGYRVKGEQYF.

V gene TRBV29-1 combines with J gene TRBJ1-2; 7 bases fit TRBD1. V shed 1 base and J 12 bases; nucleotides not matched to a gene: 5. The CDR3 is made up of 11 amino acids. CDR1 and CDR2 (germline): SQVTM, ANQGSEA. CDR3 sequence: CSVEGTGVNTF. The CDR3 DNA is TGCAGCGTTGAAGGGACAGGAGTTAACACCTTC. Using reference TRBV29-1 and TRBJ1-2 for the parts outside the CDR3, the full variable domain is SAVISQKPSRDICQRGTSLTIQCQVDSQVTMMFWYRQQPGQSLTLIATANQGSEATYESGFVIDKFPISRPNLTFSTLTVSNMSPEDSSIYLCSVEGTGVNTFGSGTRLTVV.

A single count supports this clone. CDR3 sequence: CASSTDRGRSEQYF. The CDR3 DNA follows: TGTGCCAGTAGTACCGACAGGGGGCGTTCCGAGCAGTACTTC. This sequence joins TRBV19 and TRBJ2-7; 10 nucleotides align to TRBD1. The CDR3 covers 14 residues. V trimming: 4 bases; J trimming: 6 bases; junction bases outside the gene matches: 6. Germline V gives CDR1 LNHDA, CDR2 SQIVND (reference sequence).

The V call is TRBV9, the J call TRBJ1-1; D uncertain. Trimming left V 0 bases short and J 4 bases short, with 16 bases between. CDR1 SGDLS and CDR2 YYNGEE come from the germline V gene. The CDR3 has 16 residues. The CDR3, as DNA: TGTGCCAGCAGCGTAGGGGAGGGCAGGCCGGGCACTGAAGCTTTCTTT. As protein: CASSVGEGRPGTEAFF.

The chain employs TRBV9 and TRBJ2-2, with TRBD2 identical over 13 bases. The CDR3 is 17 residues long. The V gene's germline CDR1 is SGDLS and CDR2 YYNGEE. J lost 7 bases, V lost 3 bases, and 9 bases had no gene match. The CDR3 protein is CASSAPTSGRAYGELFF. The DNA for the CDR3 is TGTGCCAGCAGCGCACCCACTAGCGGGAGGGCCTACGGGGAGCTGTTTTTT.

This clone has just a few counts. The chain carries TRBV12-3 or TRBV12-4 and TRBJ1-2; the D is unclear. V dropped 6 bases and J dropped 1 base, with 9 bases sitting between them. The CDR3 spans 13 residues. The CDR3 protein is CASSPRFNYGYTF. The CDR3 DNA sequence: TGTGCCAGCAGCCCGCGGTTTAACTATGGCTACACCTTC.

This clone occurred a few times. This CDR3 is CASSQGQRPYEQYF. Written as DNA, the CDR3 is TGTGCCAGTAGTCAGGGACAGCGACCCTACGAGCAGTACTTC. The V and J genes are TRBV19 and TRBJ2-7; TRBD1 matches at 7 bases. The CDR3 length is 14 residues. Trimming removed 5 bases from V and 2 bases from J; junction bases left unmatched: 6. Germline CDR1 and CDR2: LNHDA and SQIVND (reference sequence).

The rearrangement links TRBV5-4 to TRBJ2-2, with 7 bases that match TRBD2. The CDR3 totals 14 residues. The germline V gene encodes CDR1 SGHNT and CDR2 YYREEE (reference sequence). V shed 2 bases and J 2 bases; nucleotides not matched to a gene: 0. The CDR3 here is CASSLAGNTGELFF. The CDR3 coding sequence is TGTGCCAGCAGCTTAGCGGGAAACACCGGGGAGCTGTTTTTT.

The chain employs TRBV27 and TRBJ1-3, with D unclear. The ends were cut back, 3 bases at V and 1 base at J, with 7 bases in the middle. In germline, CDR1 is MNHEY, CDR2 SMNVEV (reference sequence). The CDR3 spans 14 residues. The CDR3 DNA reads TGTGCCAGCAGTTTCCAGAAATCTGGAAACACCATATATTTT. Its protein product is CASSFQKSGNTIYF.

This chain links TRBV7-2 with TRBJ1-2; 9 nucleotides line up with TRBD1. Germline V gives CDR1 SGHTA, CDR2 FQGNSA. The CDR3 spans 14 residues. V trimming: 3 bases; J trimming: 7 bases; junction bases outside the gene matches: 6. The CDR3 loop reads CASSFSGQGLGYTF. In DNA form, the CDR3 reads TGTGCCAGCAGCTTTTCGGGACAGGGACTTGGCTACACCTTC.